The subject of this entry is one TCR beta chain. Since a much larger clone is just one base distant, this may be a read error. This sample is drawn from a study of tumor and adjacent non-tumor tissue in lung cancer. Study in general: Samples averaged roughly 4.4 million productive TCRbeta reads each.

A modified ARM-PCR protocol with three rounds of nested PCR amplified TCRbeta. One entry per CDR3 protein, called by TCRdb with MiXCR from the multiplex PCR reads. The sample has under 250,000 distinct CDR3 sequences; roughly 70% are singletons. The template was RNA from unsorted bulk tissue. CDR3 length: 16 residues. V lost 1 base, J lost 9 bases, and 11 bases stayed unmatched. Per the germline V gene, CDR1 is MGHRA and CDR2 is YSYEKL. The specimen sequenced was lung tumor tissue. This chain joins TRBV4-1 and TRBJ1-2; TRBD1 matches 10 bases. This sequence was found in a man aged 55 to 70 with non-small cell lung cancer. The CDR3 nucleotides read TGCGCCAGCAGCCAAGCTTCCCGCGGGACAGGGGACTGCTACACCTTC. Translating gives CASSQASRGTGDCYTF.